This is a list of T cell receptor beta chains from one sample in a study of T cell repertoires in cytomegalovirus infection. These TCRs' antigens remain unknown. MiXCR, run by TCRdb on the reads, gives a single entry per CDR3 protein. This repertoire shows 310,000 or so distinct CDR3 sequences, around a quarter found once; its top ten account for 13%. The input for sequencing was cultured PBMCs, taken from culture after CMV antigen stimulation. These receptors were taken from a human donor in good health (CMV status not recorded). Some clones in this sample may be carry-over from other donors' samples. Both conserved end residues are part of each CDR3. Not all rows give a size; the values are once, few, many and, for expanded clones, a class.

>-|TRBJ2-2|TRBV6-2/TRBV6-3
CASSYSSTGELFF
>-|TRBJ2-2|TRBV11-2
CASKGEPGELFF
>-|TRBJ1-2|TRBV13
CASSLGVGVPNYGYTF
>many|TRBJ2-1|TRBV7-2
CASSLGTSGTYNEQFF
>-|TRBJ2-1|TRBV11-2
CASSPSVLAGSYNEQFF
>few|TRBJ1-1|TRBV19
CASSPARTRLTEAFF
>few|TRBJ1-6|TRBV7-3
CASSHSGTDNSPLHF
>many|TRBJ1-4|TRBV6-6
CASRPPFDGTFFEKLFF
>many|TRBJ2-3|TRBV7-9
CASSPAGSGFSDTQYF
>-|TRBJ1-1|TRBV20-1
CSARDPGTGGNLRTEAFF
>few|TRBJ2-1|TRBV7-2
CASRQTSLNEQFF
>-|TRBJ2-1|TRBV19
CASRVRTSASSYNEQFF
>many|TRBJ2-5|TRBV7-2
CASSLLAGVGETQYF
>-|TRBJ1-3|TRBV6-2/TRBV6-3
CASSTPGIGNTIYF
>many|TRBJ2-1|TRBV11-3
CASSPDYLDNEQFF
>-|TRBJ1-1|TRBV19
CASSPNRGGTEAFF
>-|TRBJ2-3|TRBV5-1
CASSSGLAGGVGTDTQYF
>-|TRBJ1-1|TRBV9
CASTVIGTLNTEAFF
>few|TRBJ2-3|TRBV11-2
CASSLMSSGMSDTQYF
>-|TRBJ1-4|TRBV27
CASRAGGEKLFF
>-|TRBJ2-7|TRBV19
CASSGRKLTYEQYF
>-|TRBJ2-7|TRBV27
CASSLYGTGINEQYF
>-|TRBJ2-2|TRBV20-1
CSAKGTANTGELFF
>-|TRBJ2-3|TRBV19
CASSMASGTADTQYF
>many|TRBJ2-7|TRBV7-2
CASSLWTGGREQYF
>-|TRBJ1-2|TRBV5-6
CASSAGQGFGYTF
>-|TRBJ2-1|TRBV7-9
CASSSIGGRGSYNEQFF
>-|TRBJ2-1|TRBV5-1
CASSLEGSSYNEQFF
>-|TRBJ2-4|TRBV7-2
CASSLMREDIQYF
>few|TRBJ2-5|TRBV7-9
CASSPGTSGTETQYF
>many|TRBJ2-5|TRBV7-2
CASSFRQIQETQYF
>-|TRBJ2-1|TRBV4-1
CASSTLAGGNNEQFF
>many|TRBJ2-7|TRBV27
CASSLGGPAYEQYF
>-|TRBJ2-5|TRBV2
CASRITSGREETQYF
>-|TRBJ2-2|TRBV20-1
CSAEGLAGKGELFF
>few|TRBJ2-7|TRBV6-2/TRBV6-3
CASTSGTLPYEQYF
>-|TRBJ2-3|TRBV24-1
CATSDPSAGEVTDTQYF
>-|TRBJ2-5|TRBV7-2
CASSLEGVKTQYF
>-|TRBJ2-2|TRBV19
CASSRTSGSVVTGELFF
>-|TRBJ1-1|TRBV30
CAWSPRGAWNTEAFF
>many|TRBJ1-1|TRBV6-2/TRBV6-3
CASSPALRGTEAFF
>once|TRBJ2-2|TRBV15
CATSRDHGQGAVGELFF
>many|TRBJ1-2|TRBV7-2
CASSLISGNYGYTF
>few|TRBJ1-4|TRBV27
CASSLGQGDYEKLFF
>few|TRBJ2-2|TRBV7-2
CASSYGTGDQLFF
>-|TRBJ2-1|TRBV6-5
CASSYSWGTSGNEQFF
>few|TRBJ1-2|TRBV28
CASLTRTGGGDGYTF
>many|TRBJ2-3|TRBV7-2
CASSPWDYPPTDTQYF
>few|TRBJ2-2|TRBV11-3
CASSYRTGSSGELFF
>-|TRBJ1-6|TRBV29-1
CSVGTGLDNSPLHF
>few|-|TRBV7-2
CASSLSLGTQHF
>-|TRBJ2-1|TRBV7-6
CASSHHRDEQFF
>-|TRBJ1-4|TRBV20-1
CSARRQNNEKLFF
>few|TRBJ2-1|TRBV2
CASSEGQNYYNEQFF
>-|TRBJ1-2|TRBV19
CASSTDRGGDRNYGYTF
>once|TRBJ2-7|TRBV7-4
CASSFGQARDEQYF
>-|TRBJ2-4|TRBV11-2
CASSSNVAGGRAKNIQYF
>-|TRBJ2-7|TRBV5-4
CASSLAFAGYEQYF